This TCR beta chain was sequenced during a study of technical replicates of blood from several donors. Some clones are missing from TCRdb's copy, which holds only in-frame ones; the method was immunoSEQ multiplex PCR. This sample has tens of thousands of clones; roughly nine tenths occur once, and the top ten carry approximately 5%. CDR1 is SGHNT, CDR2 YYREEE, per germline (reference sequence). CDR3 length equals 13 residues. Trimming removed 0 bases at V and 6 bases at J, with 8 bases between. This chain links TRBV5-4 with TRBJ2-3; D remains unclear. The TCR sequence derives from a human donor in good health. Some clones in this sample may be carry-over from other donors' samples. Sequencing was done on a sample of PBMCs. This chain's CDR3 is CASSLEERDTQYF. CDR3 nucleotide sequence: TGTGCCAGCAGCTTGGAAGAGCGCGATACGCAGTATTTT.